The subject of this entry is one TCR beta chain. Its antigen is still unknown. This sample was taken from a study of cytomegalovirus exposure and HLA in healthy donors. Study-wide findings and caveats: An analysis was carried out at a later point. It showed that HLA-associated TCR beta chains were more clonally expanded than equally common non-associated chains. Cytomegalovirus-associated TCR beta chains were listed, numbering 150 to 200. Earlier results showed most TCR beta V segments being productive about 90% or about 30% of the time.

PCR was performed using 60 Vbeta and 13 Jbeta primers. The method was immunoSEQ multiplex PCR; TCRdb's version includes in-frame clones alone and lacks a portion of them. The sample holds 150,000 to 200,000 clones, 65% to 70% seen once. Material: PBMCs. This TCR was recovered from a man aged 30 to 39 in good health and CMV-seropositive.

In DNA, the CDR3 is TGTGCCTGCCGCTCTAGGGACTCGTTTGATGAGCAGTTCTTC. It translates to CACRSRDSFDEQFF. The chain has TRBV27 and TRBJ2-1; possibly TRBD2 for D (6 bases). From germline, CDR1 is MNHEY and CDR2 SMNVEV (reference sequence). This CDR3 has 14 amino acids. The V end was cut by 11 bases, the J end by 8 bases, with 22 bases between.